The sequence of this T cell receptor (beta chain) was determined in a study of cytomegalovirus exposure and HLA in healthy donors. Study findings and constraints: CMV serostatus was the sole immune exposure data available. Some TCR beta chains (roughly 160 of them) were listed as cytomegalovirus-associated. Association of a missense DCLRE1C variant with TCR beta V- and J-gene trimming was reported in a later analysis.

As concerns this clone: Its target is unknown.

It was healthy bone marrow donors who served as donors. The germline gives CDR1 GTSNPN, CDR2 SVGIG (reference sequence). The CDR3 has 13 amino acids. V was pared by 4 bases and J by 15 bases, with 13 bases of the junction left unmatched. The PCR ran on 60 Vbeta and 13 Jbeta primers. Only in-frame clones appear in the TCRdb table, and some are missing; sequencing was by immunoSEQ multiplex PCR. The sample yields over 110,000 clones, 70% to 80% seen once. This clonotype originated in a female donor in good health and CMV-seronegative. Source material: PBMCs. This sequence joins TRBV30 and TRBJ2-1; 9 nucleotides agree with TRBD1. This chain's CDR3 is CAWIDTRDRAPFF. In DNA form, the CDR3 reads TGTGCCTGGATCGATACCCGGGACAGGGCCCCGTTCTTC.